Each of the 20 T cell receptor beta chains below was sequenced from the same sample in a study of blood T cell repertoires in COVID-19. Assay: immunoSEQ multiplex PCR; the TCRdb copy retains only in-frame clones and omits some. The sample lists 250,000 to 300,000 clones, around 84% occurring once. Sequenced input: PBMCs or T cells enriched from blood (not recorded which). All receptors derive from a man aged 40-49 years who had been exposed to COVID-19.

The CDR3 sequence: CAWDSIEDRAYEQYF. The CDR3 coding sequence is TGTGCCTGGGATAGCATTGAGGACAGGGCCTACGAGCAGTACTTC. The genes are TRBV30 and TRBJ2-7; 8 bases agree with TRBD1. The V gene's germline CDR1 is GTSNPN and CDR2 SVGIG (reference sequence). V dropped 5 bases and J dropped 2; count of bases not matched to a gene: 11. This CDR3 contains 15 residues.

This clone was seen a few times. J is TRBJ1-4 and V is TRBV11-3; D might be TRBD1 (5 bases). The germline V gene has CDR1 SGHNT and CDR2 YENEEA. CDR3 length: 15 residues. V was cut by 3 bases and J by 8 bases, with 16 bases left in between. In DNA form, the CDR3 reads TGTGCCAGCAGCTTGGGGGGTGATTTGGGAGAAAAACTGTTTTTT. Amino acid sequence: CASSLGGDLGEKLFF.

This clone was observed a handful of times. The V and J genes are TRBV7-3 and TRBJ2-7, with D tentatively TRBD1 (6 bases). V lost 5 bases and J lost 6, with 14 bases in between. Germline V gives CDR1 SGHTA, CDR2 FQGTGA. The length of the CDR3 is 13 residues. The CDR3 DNA reads as TGTGCCAGCAGCCCCACAGGGAGATTCGAGCAGTACTTC. This encodes CASSPTGRFEQYF.

The V and J genes are TRBV7-3 and TRBJ2-1, with TRBD1 identical over 8 bases. The J segment lost 8 bases and the V segment lost 5 bases, leaving 11 bases of the junction unmatched. Germline lookup yields CDR1 SGHTA and CDR2 FQGTGA. The CDR3 is 15 residues long. CDR3 DNA: TGTGCCAGCAGCGAGGGGTCAGGGGGCGGCCATGAGCAGTTCTTC. This gives the protein CASSEGSGGGHEQFF.

This sequence joins TRBV19 and TRBJ1-1, with D maybe TRBD1 (5 bases). CDR3 size: 13 residues. Per the germline V gene, CDR1 is LNHDA and CDR2 is SQIVND (reference sequence). Trimming removed 9 bases at V and 4 bases at J, with 15 bases between. The CDR3 protein is CASRWGESTEAFF. For the CDR3, the DNA is TGTGCCAGCCGGTGGGGGGAGAGCACTGAAGCTTTCTTT. Drawing the rest from reference TRBV19 and TRBJ1-1, the complete variable domain is DGGITQSPKYLFRKEGQNVTLSCEQNLNHDAMYWYRQDPGQGLRLIYYSQIVNDFQKGDIAEGYSVSREKKESFPLTVTSAQKNPTAFYLCASRWGESTEAFFGQGTRLTVV.

The chain is built from TRBV4-1 and TRBJ1-2; the match to TRBD1 covers 8 bases. CDR1 and CDR2 (germline): MGHRA, YSYEKL. The CDR3 extends over 13 amino acids. The ends lost 4 bases at V and 6 bases at J; junction bases unmatched: 4. CDR3 residues: CASSPRTGNGYTF. DNA of the CDR3: TGCGCCAGCAGCCCCCGGACAGGGAATGGCTACACCTTC.

This clone appeared a single time. The chain has TRBV19 and TRBJ1-3; D gene uncertain. The CDR3 totals 14 residues. CDR1 LNHDA and CDR2 SQIVND come from the germline V gene (reference sequence). The V end was cut by 3 bases, the J end by 0 bases, with 6 bases between. The CDR3 sequence is CASSILGSGNTIYF. CDR3 sequence (DNA): TGTGCCAGTAGTATTCTAGGCTCTGGAAACACCATATATTTT. Supplemented by reference TRBV19 and TRBJ1-3, the full variable domain reads DGGITQSPKYLFRKEGQNVTLSCEQNLNHDAMYWYRQDPGQGLRLIYYSQIVNDFQKGDIAEGYSVSREKKESFPLTVTSAQKNPTAFYLCASSILGSGNTIYFGEGSWLTVV.

The chain recombines TRBV30 with TRBJ2-2; 9 bases are a match to TRBD2. Germline CDR1 GTSNPN, CDR2 SVGIG (reference sequence). The CDR3 is made up of 15 amino acids. J gave up 1 base and V 2 bases, and 2 bases lay outside the gene matches. The CDR3 DNA sequence: TGTGCCTGGAGTCCGACTAGCGGGAACACCGGGGAGCTGTTTTTT. Residues: CAWSPTSGNTGELFF.

The V and J genes are TRBV5-1 and TRBJ1-4; 7 nucleotides agree with TRBD1. This CDR3 has 15 amino acids. J lost 7 bases, V lost 6 bases, and 12 bases had no gene match. The V gene's germline CDR1 is SGHRS and CDR2 YFSETQ. CDR3: CASTTGVGGAEKLFF. The CDR3 DNA is TGCGCCAGCACCACAGGGGTGGGTGGGGCTGAAAAACTGTTTTTT.

The chain has TRBV4-1 and TRBJ2-1; D is undetermined. Germline CDR1 reads MGHRA; CDR2 reads YSYEKL. V lost 0 bases to trimming and J lost 0 bases, with 9 bases between them. This CDR3 is built from 16 residues. CDR3 DNA sequence: TGCGCCAGCAGCCAAGATCCTCAGCGCTCCTACAATGAGCAGTTCTTC. Translated: CASSQDPQRSYNEQFF.

This rearrangement joins TRBV7-3 to TRBJ2-2; 14 nucleotides agree with TRBD2. The CDR3 has 19 amino acids. With 0 bases clipped from V and 0 bases from J, the junction kept 3 bases outside the gene matches. CDR1 SGHTA and CDR2 FQGTGA come from the germline V gene. The CDR3 region has the DNA TGTGCCAGCAGCTTAACTCCGGGACTAGCGGGAGCGAACACCGGGGAGCTGTTTTTT. This translates into CASSLTPGLAGANTGELFF. The entire variable domain, with the rest obtained from reference TRBV7-3 and TRBJ2-2, is as follows: GAGVSQTPSNKVTEKGKYVELRCDPISGHTALYWYRQSLGQGPEFLIYFQGTGAADDSGLPNDRFFAVRPEGSVSTLKIQRTERGDSAVYLCASSLTPGLAGANTGELFFGEGSRLTVL.

The chain uses TRBV27 and TRBJ2-1; 11 nucleotides agree with TRBD1. The CDR3 covers 15 residues. Germline V lookup: CDR1 MNHEY, CDR2 SMNVEV (reference sequence). The V and J ends lost 6 bases and 4 bases, in that order; junction bases with no gene match: 5. The CDR3 DNA follows: TGTGCCAGCAGACAAGGACAGGGGGCATACAATGAGCAGTTCTTC. It codes for CASRQGQGAYNEQFF.

Comments on this clone: Other nucleotide sequences from this sample produce the same CDR3. V gene TRBV12-3 or TRBV12-4 combines with J gene TRBJ1-1; D is unresolved. The CDR3 has 12 amino acids. The ends were cut back, 2 bases at V and 6 bases at J, with 7 bases in the middle. The CDR3 here is CASSLSGAEAFF. CDR3 DNA: TGTGCCAGCAGTTTATCCGGGGCTGAAGCTTTCTTT.

This chain links TRBV3-1 (or the pseudogene TRBV3-2) with TRBJ1-2; a weak D match, TRBD1 (6 bases). V shed 3 bases and J shed 4 bases, with 18 bases lying between them. CDR1 is LGHDT, CDR2 YNNKEL, per germline (reference sequence). This CDR3 spans 16 amino acids. The CDR3 coding sequence is TGTGCCAGCAGCCAGGGACACCGGAATGCCCTCTATGGCTACACCTTC. This codes for CASSQGHRNALYGYTF.

The chain combines TRBV7-2 with TRBJ2-5; D possibly corresponds to TRBD1 (7 bases). The germline gives CDR1 SGHTA, CDR2 FQGNSA. V was trimmed by 5 bases and J by 5 bases, leaving 18 bases between them. CDR3 size: 15 residues. In nucleotides, the CDR3 is TGTGCCAGCAGCCCCCAGGGGGGAGGAGGCGAGACCCAGTACTTC. Its protein is CASSPQGGGGETQYF.

V gene TRBV5-1 combines with J gene TRBJ2-1; the match to TRBD2 covers 10 bases. V lost 2 bases and J lost 5; bases outside the gene matches: 4. The length of the CDR3 is 15 residues. CDR1 SGHRS and CDR2 YFSETQ come from the germline V gene. The CDR3 is CASSFTSGIHNEQFF. CDR3 DNA: TGCGCCAGCAGCTTTACTAGCGGGATACACAATGAGCAGTTCTTC.

Here the CDR3 DNA reads TGTGCCAGCAGCCCCAGGGGGCCCTACGAGCAGTACTTC. Translation gives CASSPRGPYEQYF. This chain uses TRBV6-5 with TRBJ2-7, with 8 bases lining up with TRBD1. Germline-derived CDR1 and CDR2 are MNHEY and SVGAGI. The CDR3 loop spans 13 amino acids. V lost 6 bases and J lost 2; bases outside the gene matches: 3.

The table lists this clone with a count of one. The rearrangement links TRBV19 to TRBJ2-3, with D tentatively TRBD1 (6 bases). The CDR3 consists of 20 residues. Germline V gene lookup returns CDR1 LNHDA and CDR2 SQIVND (reference sequence). Trimming cost V 3 bases and J 2 bases, with 27 bases left between them. The CDR3, as DNA: TGTGCCAGTAGTATTTCTCTACGGGGCGGGCGACGACAGGCCACAGATACGCAGTATTTT. Translation gives CASSISLRGGRRQATDTQYF.

CDR3 DNA: TGCGCCAGCAGTGAGTCGGGGGGTCGGGGCTACACCTTC. It yields the protein CASSESGGRGYTF. V usage is TRBV10-1 and J usage is TRBJ1-2; D is possibly TRBD1 (5 bases). V lost 0 bases and J lost 8, with 10 bases in between. Germline V lookup: CDR1 WNHNN, CDR2 SYGVQD (reference sequence). The CDR3 has 13 residues.

This clone appeared a single time. V usage is TRBV6-1 and J usage is TRBJ1-1, with a weak D call TRBD1 (6 bases). Germline CDR1 is MNHNS and CDR2 is SASEGT. CDR3 size: 14 residues. V lost 6 bases to trimming and J lost 9 bases, with 20 bases between them. CDR3 in DNA: TGTGCCAGCAGCCCCAAACAGGGTAGTAGTAAAGCTTTCTTT. It specifies CASSPKQGSSKAFF.